The 8 T cell receptor beta chains below were found in one sample sequenced in a study of blood T cells in healthy people across ages. Sample-barcoded 5' priming and a J-beta primer mix drove a second PCR of 7 to 11 cycles. MiXCR was run by TCRdb on the 5' RACE reads, yielding one entry per CDR3 protein. The sample holds some 1 million distinct CDR3 sequences, more than 35% seen once. Specimen: blood. The receptors were sampled from a woman in her sixties in good health.

In this sample, this clonotype turned up many times. The J gene is TRBJ1-2, the V gene TRBV6-2 or TRBV6-3; 7 nucleotides agree with TRBD1. Germline V CDR1 and CDR2: MNHEY, SVGEGT. J was trimmed by 5 bases and V by 6 bases; bases with no gene match: 9. This CDR3 has 14 residues. CDR3 DNA sequence: TGTGCCAGCAGACTCCGACAGGGTTATTATGGCTACACCTTC. Amino acid sequence: CASRLRQGYYGYTF.

J is TRBJ2-4 and V is TRBV6-6, with D hard to call. Germline V gene lookup returns CDR1 MNHNY and CDR2 SVGAGI (reference sequence). The CDR3 covers 11 residues. With 2 bases removed from V and 13 bases from J, the gap between germline ends came to 9 bases. The CDR3 loop is CASSYTRQQYF. The CDR3 DNA reads TGTGCCAGCAGTTACACACGACAACAGTACTTC.

This clonotype came up once. V and J are TRBV5-1 and TRBJ2-1; 12 bases fit TRBD2. Looked up from germline, CDR1 is SGHRS and CDR2 is YFSETQ. The junction had 6 bases not matched to a gene; V was cut back by 8 bases and J by 0 bases. There are 16 residues in the CDR3. CDR3 sequence (DNA): TGCGCCAGTTCTACTAGCGGGAGGTTCTCCTACAATGAGCAGTTCTTC. This gives the protein CASSTSGRFSYNEQFF. Looking up the rest from reference TRBV5-1 and TRBJ2-1 gives the full variable domain: KAGVTQTPRYLIKTRGQQVTLSCSPISGHRSVSWYQQTPGQGLQFLFEYFSETQRNKGNFPGRFSGRQFSNSRSEMNVSTLELGDSALYLCASSTSGRFSYNEQFFGPGTRLTVL.

The chain has TRBV5-1 and TRBJ2-7; 14 bases agree with TRBD2. V lost 0 bases to trimming and J lost 7 bases; unmatched junction nucleotides: 9. Germline V gene sequence: CDR1 SGHRS, CDR2 YFSETQ. This CDR3 region has 17 residues. The CDR3, as DNA: TGCGCCAGCAGCTTGGAGTTGGGACTAGCGGGAGTGAAAGAGCAGTACTTC. Amino acid sequence: CASSLELGLAGVKEQYF.

There are a few counts of this clonotype. The V and J genes are TRBV5-4 and TRBJ2-2, with 10 bases fitting TRBD2. CDR3 size: 18 residues. In germline, CDR1 is SGHNT, CDR2 YYREEE (reference sequence). The V gene end was trimmed by 1 base and the J gene end by 5 bases; junction bases not matched to a gene: 11. The CDR3 here is CASSLPSGSNLGTGELFF. As DNA, the CDR3 is TGTGCCAGCAGCTTGCCTAGCGGGAGCAATCTGGGGACCGGGGAGCTGTTTTTT.

The rearrangement links TRBV7-9 to TRBJ2-7; D might be TRBD1 (6 bases). Between the trimmed V and J ends, which lost 5 bases and 5 bases, there was a span of 13 bases. Germline CDR1 SEHNR, CDR2 FQNEAQ (reference sequence). The CDR3 extends over 13 amino acids. The CDR3 protein is CASSGQGNHEQYF. CDR3 in DNA: TGTGCCAGCAGCGGGCAGGGGAACCACGAGCAGTACTTC.

The V call is TRBV12-1, the J call TRBJ2-7; the D call of TRBD2 is as the table states it, not checked on the DNA. TRBV12-1 is a recognized pseudogene. The CDR3 runs 14 residues. The CDR3 bases are TGTGCCAGCAGCTATAGGACTACCCCCTACGAGCAGTACTTC. This codes for CASSYRTTPYEQYF.

V is TRBV4-2 and J is TRBJ2-1; TRBD2 matches at 7 bases. This CDR3 has 13 amino acids. J was trimmed by 12 bases and V by 1 base; bases with no gene match: 6. Germline V gene sequence: CDR1 LGHNA, CDR2 YNFKEQ. The CDR3 reads CASSQGSGGRQFF. The CDR3 DNA sequence: TGTGCCAGCAGCCAAGGATCGGGGGGACGGCAGTTCTTC.